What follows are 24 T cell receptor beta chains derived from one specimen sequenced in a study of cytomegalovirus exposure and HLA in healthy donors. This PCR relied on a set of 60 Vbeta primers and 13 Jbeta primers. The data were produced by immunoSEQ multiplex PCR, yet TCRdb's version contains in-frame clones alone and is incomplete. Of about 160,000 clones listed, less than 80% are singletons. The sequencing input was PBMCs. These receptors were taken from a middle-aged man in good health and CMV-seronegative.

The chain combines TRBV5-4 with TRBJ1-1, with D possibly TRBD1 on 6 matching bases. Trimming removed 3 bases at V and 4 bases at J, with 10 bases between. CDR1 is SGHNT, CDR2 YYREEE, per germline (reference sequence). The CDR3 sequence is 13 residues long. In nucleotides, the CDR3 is TGTGCCAGCAGCTGGGAGACAGGCACTGAAGCTTTCTTT. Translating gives CASSWETGTEAFF.

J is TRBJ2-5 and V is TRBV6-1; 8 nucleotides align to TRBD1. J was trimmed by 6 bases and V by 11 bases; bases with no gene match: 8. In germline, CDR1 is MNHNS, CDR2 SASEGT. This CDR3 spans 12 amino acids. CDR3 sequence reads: CAGKTGDKTQYF. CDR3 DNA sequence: TGTGCCGGGAAGACAGGGGATAAGACCCAGTACTTC.

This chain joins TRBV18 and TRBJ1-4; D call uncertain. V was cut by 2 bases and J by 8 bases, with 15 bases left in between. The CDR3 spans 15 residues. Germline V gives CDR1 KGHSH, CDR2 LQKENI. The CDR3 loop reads CASSPAAAVIEKLFF. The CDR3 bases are TGTGCCAGCTCACCAGCGGCGGCAGTAATAGAAAAACTGTTTTTT.

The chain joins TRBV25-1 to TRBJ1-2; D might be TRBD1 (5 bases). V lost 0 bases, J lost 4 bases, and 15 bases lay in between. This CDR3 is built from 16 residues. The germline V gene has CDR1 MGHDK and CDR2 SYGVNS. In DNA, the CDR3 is TGTGCCAGCAGTGAATATTCGGCAGGGCAACTCTATGGCTACACCTTC. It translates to CASSEYSAGQLYGYTF.

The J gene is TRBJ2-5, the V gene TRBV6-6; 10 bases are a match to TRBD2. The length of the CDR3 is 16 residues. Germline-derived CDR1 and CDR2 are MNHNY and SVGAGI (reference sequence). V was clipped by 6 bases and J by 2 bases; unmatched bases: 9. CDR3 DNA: TGTGCCAGCAGCTTGGGTGGTAGCGGGGGGCAAGAGACCCAGTACTTC. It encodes CASSLGGSGGQETQYF.

The CDR3 DNA reads TGCAGCGTTGTTAGCGGGGGGGCGAACACCGGGGAGCTGTTTTTT. Its translation is CSVVSGGANTGELFF. V gene TRBV29-1 combines with J gene TRBJ2-2; 11 positions match TRBD2. With V trimmed by 4 bases and J by 0 bases, 1 base remained unmatched. Per germline, CDR1 SQVTM and CDR2 ANQGSEA. This CDR3 spans 15 amino acids.

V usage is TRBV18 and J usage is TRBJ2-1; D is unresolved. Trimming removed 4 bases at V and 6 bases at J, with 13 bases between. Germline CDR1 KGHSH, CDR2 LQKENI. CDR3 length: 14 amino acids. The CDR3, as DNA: TGTGCCAGCTCACTTATGACGCTAGGCAATGAGCAGTTCTTC. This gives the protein CASSLMTLGNEQFF.

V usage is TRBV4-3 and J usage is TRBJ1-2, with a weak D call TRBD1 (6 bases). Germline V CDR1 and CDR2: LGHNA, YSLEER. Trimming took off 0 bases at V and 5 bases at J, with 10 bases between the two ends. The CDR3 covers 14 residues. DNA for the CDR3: TGCGCCAGCAGCCAAGATCGGACAGAATATGGCTACACCTTC. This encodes CASSQDRTEYGYTF.

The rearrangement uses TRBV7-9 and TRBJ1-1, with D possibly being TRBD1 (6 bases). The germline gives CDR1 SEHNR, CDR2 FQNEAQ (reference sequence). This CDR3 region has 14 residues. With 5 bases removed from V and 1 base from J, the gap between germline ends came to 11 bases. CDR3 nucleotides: TGTGCCAGCAGCACACCGACAGGGAACACTGAAGCTTTCTTT. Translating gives CASSTPTGNTEAFF.

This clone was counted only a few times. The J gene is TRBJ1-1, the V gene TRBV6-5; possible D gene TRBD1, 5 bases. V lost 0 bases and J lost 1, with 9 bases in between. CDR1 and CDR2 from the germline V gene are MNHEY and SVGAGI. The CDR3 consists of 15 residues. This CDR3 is CASSYSTAPNTEAFF. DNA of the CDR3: TGTGCCAGCAGTTACTCGACAGCCCCGAACACTGAAGCTTTCTTT.

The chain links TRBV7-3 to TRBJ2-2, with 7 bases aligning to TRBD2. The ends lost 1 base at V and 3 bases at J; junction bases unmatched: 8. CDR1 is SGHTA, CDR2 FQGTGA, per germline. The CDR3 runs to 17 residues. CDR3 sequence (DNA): TGTGCCAGCAGCTTAAAGAGCGGGACTTGGGACACCGGGGAGCTGTTTTTT. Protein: CASSLKSGTWDTGELFF.

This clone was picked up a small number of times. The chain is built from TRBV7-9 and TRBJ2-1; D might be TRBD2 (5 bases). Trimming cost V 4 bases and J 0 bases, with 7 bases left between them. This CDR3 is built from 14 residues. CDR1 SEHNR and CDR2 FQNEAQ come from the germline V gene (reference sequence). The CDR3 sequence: CASSYGVSYNEQFF. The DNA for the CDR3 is TGTGCCAGCAGCTACGGGGTCTCCTACAATGAGCAGTTCTTC.

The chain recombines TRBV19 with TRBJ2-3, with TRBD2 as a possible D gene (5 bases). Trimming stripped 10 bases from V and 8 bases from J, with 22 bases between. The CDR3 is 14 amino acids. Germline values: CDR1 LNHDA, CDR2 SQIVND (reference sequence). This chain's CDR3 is CATSTGIGGGTQYF. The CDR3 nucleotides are TGTGCCACCTCGACGGGGATTGGCGGCGGTACGCAGTATTTT.

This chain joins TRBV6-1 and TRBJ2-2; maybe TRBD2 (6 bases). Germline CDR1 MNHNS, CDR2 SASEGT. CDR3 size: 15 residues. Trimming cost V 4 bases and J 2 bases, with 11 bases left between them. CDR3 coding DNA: TGTGCCAGCAGTGTACAGGAGGGCAACACCGGGGAGCTGTTTTTT. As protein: CASSVQEGNTGELFF.

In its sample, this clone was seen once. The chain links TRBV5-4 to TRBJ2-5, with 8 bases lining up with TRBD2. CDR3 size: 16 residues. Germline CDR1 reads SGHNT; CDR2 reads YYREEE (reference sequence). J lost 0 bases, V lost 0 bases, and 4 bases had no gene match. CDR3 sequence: CASSLAGGANQETQYF. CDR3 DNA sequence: TGTGCCAGCAGCTTGGCCGGGGGGGCAAACCAAGAGACCCAGTACTTC.

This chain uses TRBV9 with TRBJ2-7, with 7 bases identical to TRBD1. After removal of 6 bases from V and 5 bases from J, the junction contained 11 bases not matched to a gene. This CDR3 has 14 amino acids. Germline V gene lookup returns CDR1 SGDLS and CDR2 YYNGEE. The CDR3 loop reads CASNPTGRGDEQYF. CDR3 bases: TGTGCCAGCAACCCGACAGGGAGAGGGGACGAGCAGTACTTC.

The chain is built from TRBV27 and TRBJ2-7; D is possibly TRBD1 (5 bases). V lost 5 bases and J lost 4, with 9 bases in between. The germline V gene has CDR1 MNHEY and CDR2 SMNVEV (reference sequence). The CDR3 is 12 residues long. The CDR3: CASSTSGYEQYF. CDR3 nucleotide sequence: TGTGCCAGCAGTACCTCAGGGTACGAGCAGTACTTC.

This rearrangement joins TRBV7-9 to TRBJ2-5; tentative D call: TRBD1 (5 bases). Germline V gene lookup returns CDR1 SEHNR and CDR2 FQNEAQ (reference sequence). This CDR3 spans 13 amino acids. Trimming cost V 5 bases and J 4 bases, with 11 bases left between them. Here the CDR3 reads CASSLDNTETQYF. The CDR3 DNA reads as TGTGCCAGCAGCCTGGACAACACAGAGACCCAGTACTTC.

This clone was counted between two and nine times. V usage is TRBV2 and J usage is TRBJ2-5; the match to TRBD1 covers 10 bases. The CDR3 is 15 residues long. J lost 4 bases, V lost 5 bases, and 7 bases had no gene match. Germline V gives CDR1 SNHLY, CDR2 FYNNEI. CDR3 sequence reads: CASSPRDRGGETQYF. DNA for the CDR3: TGTGCCAGCAGTCCCCGGGACAGGGGAGGAGAGACCCAGTACTTC.

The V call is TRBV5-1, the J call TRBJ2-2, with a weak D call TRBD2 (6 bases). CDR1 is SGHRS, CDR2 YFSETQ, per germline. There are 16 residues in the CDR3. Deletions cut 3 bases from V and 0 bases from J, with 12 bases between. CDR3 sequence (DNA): TGCGCCAGCAGCTCCGGGGACTTTACGAACACCGGGGAGCTGTTTTTT. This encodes CASSSGDFTNTGELFF.

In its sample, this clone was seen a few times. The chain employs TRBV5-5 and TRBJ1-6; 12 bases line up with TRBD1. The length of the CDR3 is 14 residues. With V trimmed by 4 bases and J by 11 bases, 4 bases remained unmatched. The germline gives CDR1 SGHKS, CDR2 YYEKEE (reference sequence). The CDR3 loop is CASSPGTGGPPLHF. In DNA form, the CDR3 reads TGTGCCAGCAGCCCCGGGACAGGGGGCCCACCCCTCCACTTT.

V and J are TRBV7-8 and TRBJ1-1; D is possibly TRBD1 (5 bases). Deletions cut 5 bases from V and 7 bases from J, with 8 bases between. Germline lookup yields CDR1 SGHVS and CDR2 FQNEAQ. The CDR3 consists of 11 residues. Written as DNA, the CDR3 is TGTGCCAGCAGCCCGGGGGTTGAAGCTTTCTTT. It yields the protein CASSPGVEAFF.

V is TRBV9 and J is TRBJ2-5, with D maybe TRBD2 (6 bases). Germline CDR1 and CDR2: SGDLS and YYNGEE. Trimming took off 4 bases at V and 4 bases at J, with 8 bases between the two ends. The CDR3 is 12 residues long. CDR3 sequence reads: CASSLSGETQYF. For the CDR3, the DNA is TGTGCCAGCAGCCTTAGCGGAGAGACCCAGTACTTC.

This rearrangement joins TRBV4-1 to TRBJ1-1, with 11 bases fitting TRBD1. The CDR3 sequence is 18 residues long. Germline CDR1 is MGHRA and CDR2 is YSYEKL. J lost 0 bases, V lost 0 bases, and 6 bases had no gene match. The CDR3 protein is CASSQDLRDRGMNTEAFF. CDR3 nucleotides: TGCGCCAGCAGCCAAGATCTGAGGGACAGGGGGATGAACACTGAAGCTTTCTTT.